This TCR beta chain was obtained from a study of breast tumors, draining lymph nodes, adjacent tissues. The study, taken as a whole, reports: Findings are consistent with lymph node origin and intratumoral expansion of most tumor T cells. Tumor repertoires ranked between lymph nodes and nontumor tissue in diversity, with V and J gene preferences. Compared with basal-like, luminal-like tumors shared significantly more repertoire with nontumor tissue.

Samples came from axillary lymph nodes draining the breast cancer. Germline lookup yields CDR1 MNHEY and CDR2 SVGAGI. The germline V and J ends were trimmed by 2 bases and 0 bases, with 10 bases remaining between them. The CDR3 spans 15 residues. Many counts were recorded for this clonotype. Its specificity is unknown. TCRdb analysed the multiplex PCR reads with MiXCR anew, one entry per CDR3 protein. This table has roughly 220,000 distinct CDR3 sequences, approximately 36% appearing once. Sequenced: axillary lymph node tissue. The TCR sequence derives from a female donor with breast cancer. Some clones in this sample may be carry-over from other donors' samples. The rearrangement links TRBV6-5 to TRBJ2-5; D gene ambiguous. CDR3 DNA: TGTGCCAGCAGTTACGGAGTTGACAACCAAGAGACCCAGTACTTC. It codes for CASSYGVDNQETQYF.